These 17 T cell receptor beta chains came from one sample sequenced in a study of cytomegalovirus exposure and HLA in healthy donors. In the PCR, 60 Vbeta and 13 Jbeta primers were used. Only in-frame clones appear in the TCRdb table, and some are missing; sequencing was by immunoSEQ multiplex PCR. The table lists more than 100,000 clones, around 80% of them singletons, with more than 0.2% in the top ten. The sample was PBMCs. The receptors come from a middle-aged man in good health and CMV-seronegative.

The rearrangement links TRBV28 to TRBJ2-7; D gene unclear. V lost 5 bases to trimming and J lost 2 bases, with 13 bases between them. Looked up from germline, CDR1 is MDHEN and CDR2 is SYDVKM. There are 14 residues in the CDR3. The CDR3 loop reads CASSVTNFPYEQYF. In DNA, the CDR3 is TGTGCCAGCAGTGTCACAAATTTTCCCTACGAGCAGTACTTC.

The chain joins TRBV7-2 to TRBJ2-7; a possible D gene is TRBD2 (7 bases). V lost 0 bases and J 1 base, leaving 10 bases between the germline ends. The CDR3 length is 15 residues. Per the germline V gene, CDR1 is SGHTA and CDR2 is FQGNSA. Written as DNA, the CDR3 is TGTGCCAGCAGCTTAGCCGGGGGGCTTTCCTACGAGCAGTACTTC. Protein sequence: CASSLAGGLSYEQYF.

Only a few counts were recorded for this clone. This chain links TRBV7-8 with TRBJ1-3, with a possible D match to TRBD1 (5 bases). This CDR3 spans 16 amino acids. V lost 2 bases and J lost 0, with 11 bases in between. Per germline, CDR1 SGHVS and CDR2 FQNEAQ. The CDR3 reads CASSLTRALSGNTIYF. CDR3 nucleotide sequence: TGTGCCAGCAGCTTAACCAGGGCCCTCTCTGGAAACACCATATATTTT.

CDR3 DNA sequence: TGTGCCAGCAGGATGGAGGACTCGCAGTATTTT. It is translated as CASRMEDSQYF. J is TRBJ2-3 and V is TRBV6-1, with D possibly matching TRBD2 (5 bases). Trimming removed 6 bases from V and 10 bases from J, with 11 bases in between. The CDR3 loop spans 11 amino acids. Germline assignment: CDR1 MNHNS and CDR2 SASEGT.

The genes are TRBV7-2 and TRBJ1-5, with 7 bases fitting TRBD1. Germline CDR1 is SGHTA and CDR2 is FQGNSA. V lost 2 bases, J lost 4 bases, and 5 bases stayed unmatched. The CDR3 loop spans 15 amino acids. This CDR3 is CASSLTPGGNQPQHF. CDR3 nucleotides: TGTGCCAGCAGCTTAACCCCAGGGGGAAATCAGCCCCAGCATTTT.

The V gene is TRBV7-7, the J gene TRBJ2-5, with D possibly TRBD2 on 6 matching bases. Germline CDR1 and CDR2: SSHAT and FNYEAQ (reference sequence). Deletions cut 1 base from V and 4 bases from J, with 13 bases between. The CDR3 is 15 residues long. The CDR3 spells CASSLGGTAAETQYF. CDR3 bases: TGTGCCAGCAGCTTAGGGGGGACTGCCGCAGAGACCCAGTACTTC.

The chain uses TRBV5-1 and TRBJ1-3; 7 bases agree with TRBD1. The CDR3 is 15 residues long. With V trimmed by 0 bases and J by 2 bases, 2 bases remained unmatched. The germline V gene has CDR1 SGHRS and CDR2 YFSETQ. The CDR3 region is CASSLGQGAGNTIYF. For the CDR3, the DNA is TGCGCCAGCAGCTTGGGGCAGGGGGCTGGAAACACCATATATTTT.

Comments on this clone: The junction departs from germline at one end; a sequencing error may be responsible. This rearrangement joins TRBV7-9 to TRBJ2-2, with a tentative D call TRBD2 (7 bases). This CDR3 comprises 17 residues. Germline CDR1 SEHNR, CDR2 FQNEAQ (reference sequence). In DNA, the CDR3 is TGTTCCAGCAGCTTGGGGGGGGCGTTTTCGGACACCGGGGAGCTGTTTTTT. Translated: CSSSLGGAFSDTGELFF.

The chain uses TRBV5-4 and TRBJ1-2; possibly TRBD1 for D (5 bases). CDR1 is SGHNT and CDR2 is YYREEE in the germline V gene (reference sequence). CDR3 length: 13 residues. Trimming took off 4 bases at V and 4 bases at J, with 11 bases between the two ends. CDR3: CASSRGGLYGYTF. In nucleotides, the CDR3 is TGTGCCAGCAGCCGGGGGGGACTCTATGGCTACACCTTC.

This rearrangement joins TRBV10-1 to TRBJ2-7; D not resolved. CDR1 and CDR2 from the germline V gene are WNHNN and SYGVQD (reference sequence). This CDR3 is built from 10 residues. With 7 bases removed from V and 9 bases from J, the gap between germline ends came to 10 bases. CDR3 nucleotide sequence: TGCGCCAGCAACCGCCTGGCGCAGTACTTC. It specifies CASNRLAQYF.

There are a few counts of this clone. The chain links TRBV11-2 to TRBJ2-2; D is ambiguous. CDR3 length: 13 amino acids. Germline V gives CDR1 SGHAT, CDR2 FQNNGV. Trimming took off 0 bases at V and 5 bases at J, with 4 bases between the two ends. CDR3 residues: CASSLDLTGELFF. For the CDR3, the DNA is TGTGCCAGCAGCTTAGATCTTACCGGGGAGCTGTTTTTT.

V usage is TRBV5-1 and J usage is TRBJ2-5; 9 bases map to TRBD1. The ends lost 0 bases at V and 4 bases at J; junction bases unmatched: 10. Germline values: CDR1 SGHRS, CDR2 YFSETQ. This CDR3 comprises 17 residues. The CDR3 DNA reads TGCGCCAGCAGCTTGGCTGGGGGACAGGGATTTTCAGAGACCCAGTACTTC. Translation gives CASSLAGGQGFSETQYF.

The chain is built from TRBV6-5 and TRBJ2-2; 7 bases map to TRBD1. The CDR3 is 14 residues long. In germline, CDR1 is MNHEY, CDR2 SVGAGI. V was pared by 6 bases and J by 6 bases, with 7 bases of the junction left unmatched. The CDR3 protein is CASRGTGAPGELFF. The DNA for the CDR3 is TGTGCCAGCAGGGGTACAGGGGCCCCCGGGGAGCTGTTTTTT.

The gene calls are TRBV7-3 and TRBJ2-7; D perhaps matches TRBD1 (6 bases). Germline-derived CDR1 and CDR2 are SGHTA and FQGTGA. This CDR3 spans 14 amino acids. V lost 2 bases to trimming and J lost 3 bases, with 11 bases between them. CDR3 bases: TGTGCCAGCAGCTTAGAGGCAGGGGTCTACGAGCAGTACTTC. It codes for CASSLEAGVYEQYF.

The chain joins TRBV7-2 to TRBJ2-2; 9 positions match TRBD2. The trim removed 2 bases at V and 0 bases at J, leaving 7 bases unmatched. This CDR3 is built from 18 residues. CDR1 is SGHTA and CDR2 is FQGNSA in the germline V gene. CDR3 DNA sequence: TGTGCCAGCAGCTTACTTGCAGCGGGGGGCGCGAACACCGGGGAGCTGTTTTTT. It codes for CASSLLAAGGANTGELFF. The full variable domain, completed using reference TRBV7-2 and TRBJ2-2, is GAGVSQSPSNKVTEKGKDVELRCDPISGHTALYWYRQSLGQGLEFLIYFQGNSAPDKSGLPSDRFSAERTGGSVSTLTIQRTQQEDSAVYLCASSLLAAGGANTGELFFGEGSRLTVL.

This clone has only one observation. The chain has TRBV6-6 and TRBJ2-2; unclear D gene. V was clipped by 3 bases and J by 2 bases, with 10 bases between them. CDR1 and CDR2 (germline): MNHNY, SVGAGI (reference sequence). The CDR3 contains 15 residues. CDR3 coding DNA: TGTGCCAGCAGTTATGGGCAGGTTAACACCGGGGAGCTGTTTTTT. It codes for CASSYGQVNTGELFF.

The rearrangement uses TRBV5-8 and TRBJ1-5; 7 bases map to TRBD1. Germline CDR1 is SGHTS and CDR2 is YDEGEE. J gave up 8 bases and V 1 base, and 6 bases lay outside the gene matches. The CDR3 consists of 14 residues. The CDR3 DNA reads as TGTGCCAGCAGCTTGTTGACAGGGATAGAGCCCCAGCATTTT. It codes for CASSLLTGIEPQHF.